The clone carrying this TCR beta chain has just one count. The data were taken from a study of blood T cell repertoires in COVID-19. The overall study: In each case, the material was cDNA or gDNA derived from T cells, B-cell-depleted T cells, or PBMCs.

Only in-frame clones appear in the TCRdb table, and some are missing; sequencing was by immunoSEQ multiplex PCR. Seen here are around 140,000 clones, around 84% observed once, and the top ten hold roughly 10%. After removal of 4 bases from V and 8 bases from J, the junction contained 12 bases not matched to a gene. There are 15 residues in the CDR3. Looked up from germline, CDR1 is KGHSH and CDR2 is LQKENI. The sequencing input was peripheral blood. V and J are TRBV18 and TRBJ1-2; 8 bases are a match to TRBD1. The receptor's source is a man in his fifties or sixties with active or convalescent COVID-19. The CDR3 DNA reads TGTGCCAGCTCACAGGCCTCTCAGGGGGCTTTGGGCTACACCTTC. Its translation is CASSQASQGALGYTF.